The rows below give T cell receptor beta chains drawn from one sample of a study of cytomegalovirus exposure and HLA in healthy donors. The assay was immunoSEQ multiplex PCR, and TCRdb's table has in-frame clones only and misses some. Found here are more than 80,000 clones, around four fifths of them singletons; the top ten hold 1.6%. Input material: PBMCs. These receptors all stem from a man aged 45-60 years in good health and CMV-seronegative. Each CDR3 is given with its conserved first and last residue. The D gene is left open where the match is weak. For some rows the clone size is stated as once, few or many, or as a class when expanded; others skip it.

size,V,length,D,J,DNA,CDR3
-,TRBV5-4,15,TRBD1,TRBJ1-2,TGTGCCAGCAGCTCTGGGACAGGGGGGCCCTATGGCTACACCTTC,CASSSGTGGPYGYTF
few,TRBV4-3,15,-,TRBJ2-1,TGCGCCAGCAGCCAAGAAGTGAGTAGATACAATGAGCAGTTCTTC,CASSQEVSRYNEQFF
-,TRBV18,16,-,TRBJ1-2,TGTGCCAGCTCACCAAATACGGGGGAGGTTAACTATGGCTACACCTTC,CASSPNTGEVNYGYTF
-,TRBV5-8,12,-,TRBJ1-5,TGTGCCAGCAGCATAAGAGAAAAGCCCCAGCATTTT,CASSIREKPQHF
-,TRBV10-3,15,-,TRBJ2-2,TGTGCCACCGCCTTTGGCAGCGCGAACACCGGGGAGCTGTTTTTT,CATAFGSANTGELFF
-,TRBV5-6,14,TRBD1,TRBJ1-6,TGTGCCAGCAGCTTGGGACAGGGAAAATCACCCCTCCACTTT,CASSLGQGKSPLHF
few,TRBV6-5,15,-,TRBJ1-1,TGTGCCAGCAGTTACTCGGGGGGGGTTCTCACTGAAGCTTTCTTT,CASSYSGGVLTEAFF
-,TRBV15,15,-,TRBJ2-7,TGTGCCACCAGCAGATCCCCGGGATACGAAGACGAGCAGTACTTC,CATSRSPGYEDEQYF
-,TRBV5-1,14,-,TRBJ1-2,TGCGCCAGCAGCTCAGGACTCATCGAAGGTGGCTACACCTTC,CASSSGLIEGGYTF
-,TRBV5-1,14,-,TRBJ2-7,TGCGCCAGCAGCTTGGGCCCTCGTAACTACGAGCAGTACTTC,CASSLGPRNYEQYF
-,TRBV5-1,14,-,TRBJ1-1,TGCGCCAGCTGTCCGGGAGATTATAACACTGAAGCTTTCTTT,CASCPGDYNTEAFF
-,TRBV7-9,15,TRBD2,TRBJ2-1,TGTGCCAGCAGTTCCCCTAGCGGGGTGCTCAATGAGCAGTTCTTC,CASSSPSGVLNEQFF